This section outlines one TCR beta chain sequence together with its context. The CDR3 consists of 16 residues. Per the germline V gene, CDR1 is SGHRS and CDR2 is YFSETQ. The V and J ends lost 7 bases and 1 base respectively, with 21 bases between them. This sample was taken from a study of T cell repertoires in cytomegalovirus infection. Study at large: Signatures in public TCR beta sequences pointed to both CMV infection and matching HLA type.

TCRdb independently ran MiXCR on the reads; one entry per CDR3 protein. The sample holds approximately 250,000 distinct CDR3 sequences; roughly 9% are singletons and the top ten take about 14%. What was sequenced was PBMCs. The chain combines TRBV5-1 with TRBJ2-7; a weak D match, TRBD2 (5 bases). The clonotype originates from a human donor in good health (CMV status not recorded). Some clones in this sample may be carry-over from other donors' samples. CDR3 nucleotides: TGCGCCAGCTCCAGTGGACTCGACGGCAGTTCCTACGAGCAGTACTTC. The encoded protein is CASSSGLDGSSYEQYF.